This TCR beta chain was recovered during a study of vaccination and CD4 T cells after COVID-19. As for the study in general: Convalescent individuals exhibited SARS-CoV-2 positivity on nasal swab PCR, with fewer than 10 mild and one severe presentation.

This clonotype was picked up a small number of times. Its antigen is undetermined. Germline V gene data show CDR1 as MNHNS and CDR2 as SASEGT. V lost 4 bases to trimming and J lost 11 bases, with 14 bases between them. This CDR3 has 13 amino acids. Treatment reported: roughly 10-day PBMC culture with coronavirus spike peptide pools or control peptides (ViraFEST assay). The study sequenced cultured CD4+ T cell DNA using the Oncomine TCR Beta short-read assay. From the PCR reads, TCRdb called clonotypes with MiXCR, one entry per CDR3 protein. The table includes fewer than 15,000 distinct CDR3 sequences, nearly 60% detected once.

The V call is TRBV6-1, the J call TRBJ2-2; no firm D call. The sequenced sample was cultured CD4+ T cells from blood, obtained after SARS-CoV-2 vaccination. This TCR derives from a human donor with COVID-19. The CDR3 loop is CASSAHALPELFF. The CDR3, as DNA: TGTGCCAGCAGTGCTCATGCCCTGCCCGAGCTGTTTTTT.